Below, one T cell receptor (beta chain) is given with its context. This sample stems from a study of blood T cell repertoires in COVID-19. Study overall: There were acute and convalescent COVID-19 samples, and they came from the United States, Italy and Spain. Sample material is recorded as cDNA or gDNA derived from T cells, B-cell-depleted T cells, or PBMCs.

Followed longitudinally, the Seattle patients had been enrolled during active infection. Germline V gives CDR1 LNHDA, CDR2 SQIVND (reference sequence). Trimming removed 4 bases from V and 3 bases from J; junction bases left unmatched: 8. CDR3 length: 15 amino acids. Libraries were prepared by immunoSEQ multiplex PCR; TCRdb keeps only in-frame clonotypes and omits some of them. This table has hundreds of thousands of clones, around nine tenths appearing once. This clonotype was sampled from a woman between 50 and 59 years old with COVID-19, enrolled during active disease. The specimen sequenced was peripheral blood. This chain joins TRBV19 and TRBJ2-5, with TRBD1 matching over 7 bases. CDR3 in DNA: TGTGCCAGTAGTAGCGGCAGGGGGACGGAAGAGACCCAGTACTTC. Translation: CASSSGRGTEETQYF.